This T cell receptor beta chain was recorded in a study of read filtering for tumor transcriptome and immune sequencing. Study-wide background: Among patients, around 18 were male and approximately 15 female, aged about 45 to 80 (mean approximately 64). Revised staging placed fewer than ten patients in R-ISS I, 15 to 20 in II, 7 in III. Broader study findings: IR-seq captured clonotypes deeper and more reliably than RNA-seq. This fraction held mixed bone marrow immune cells after CD138-negative sorting.

In its sample, this clonotype was seen a few times. Its target is not known. This library used around 0.4 ug RNA and molecular barcoded adaptors spanning alpha/delta and beta/gamma chains. TCRdb recomputed calls from the reads with MiXCR, one row per CDR3 protein. Of about 46,000 distinct CDR3 sequences listed, 20% are singletons. Trimming pared 5 bases from V and 5 bases from J, leaving 10 bases between. CDR3 length equals 13 residues. Germline assignment: CDR1 SGHTA and CDR2 FQGNSA. The specimen sequenced was a population of CD138-negative cells sorted from bone marrow. The chain employs TRBV7-2 and TRBJ1-5; D ambiguous. This TCR derives from a donor aged 40 or over with multiple myeloma. In nucleotides, the CDR3 is TGTGCCAGCAGCCCTGAGTTGCATCAGCCCCAGCATTTT. Translating gives CASSPELHQPQHF.